The 24 T cell receptor beta chains below were found in one sample sequenced in a study of CD8+ T cells in alopecia areata. cDNA reverse transcribed from extracted RNA served as the sequencing template. Sequenced by immunoSEQ multiplex PCR; TCRdb stores in-frame clones only, minus some. This sample carries over 100,000 clones, none of them present only once. The specimen was lesional skin. The receptor set was obtained from a C3H/HeJ mouse with alopecia areata. Mouse strain MHC haplotype: H2-k.

About this clone: Germline and genes here are mouse. The read terminates 4 residues before the CDR3 end, so the remaining end is supplied by the germline J gene. The chain uses TRBV3 and TRBJ2-7; TRBD2 matches at 8 bases. In germline, CDR1 is SNHLY, CDR2 FYNGKV (reference sequence). V lost 6 bases and J lost 0; bases outside the gene matches: 4. CDR3 size: 14 residues. The covered CDR3 bases are TGTGCCAGCAGAACGACTGGGGACTCCTAT. Translation: CASRTTGDSY. The CDR3 reads in full as CASRTTGDSYEQYF.

A note on this clone: The genes are named according to mouse. Coverage ceases 4 residues before the CDR3 finishes, and the germline J gene fills in the end. V and J are TRBV13-3 and TRBJ1-4, with TRBD1 matching over 7 bases. The CDR3 runs 16 residues. V gave up 5 bases and J gave up 2 bases; unmatched junction bases: 9. CDR1 and CDR2 from the germline V gene are NNHDY and SYVADS. The part of the CDR3 DNA that was read is TGTGCCAGCAGCCCCCTCGGGACAGACTCCAACGAA. Protein sequence: CASSPLGTDSNE. The whole CDR3 reads CASSPLGTDSNERLFF.

A word on this clone: Translating the DNA gives a protein that differs from the TCRdb entry at residue 10; the protein shown here is that DNA translation. Gene names follow the mouse nomenclature. The CDR3 end lies 3 residues beyond the end of the read and is filled in from the germline J gene. The genes are TRBV13-1 and TRBJ1-6; D ambiguous. TRBJ1-6 falls under the ORF class, with uncertain function. Germline V gene sequence: CDR1 NSHNY, CDR2 SYGAGN. The CDR3 extends over 13 amino acids. The germline V and J ends were trimmed by 4 bases and 5 bases, with 7 bases remaining between them. The CDR3 sequence is CASSQSNNSPLYF. CDR3 DNA, as far as it was read: TGTGCCAGCAGTCAATCAAATAATTCGCCC.

This clone appeared many times. Mouse germline and gene names are used. The read terminates 4 residues ahead of where the CDR3 ends, so the germline J gene completes it. Other DNA sequences of this sample code for an identical CDR3. This chain connects TRBV13-3 to TRBJ1-1; the match to TRBD1 covers 8 bases. The CDR3 runs 12 residues. Per the germline V gene, CDR1 is NNHDY and CDR2 is SYVADS. V dropped 6 bases and J dropped 2; count of bases not matched to a gene: 0. The covered CDR3 bases are TGTGCCAGCACAGGGGGCAACACA. Protein: CASTGGNT. The CDR3 as a whole reads CASTGGNTEVFF.

This clone was counted between two and nine times. Genes here carry mouse names. The read finishes 4 residues shy of the CDR3 end, and the germline J gene is used to complete it. Other DNA variants within this sample encode the same CDR3. The genes are TRBV19 and TRBJ2-3; possible D gene TRBD1, 5 bases. Germline values: CDR1 FNHDT, CDR2 SITEND (reference sequence). V lost 1 base to trimming and J lost 0 bases, with 9 bases between them. This CDR3 region has 15 residues. The CDR3 bases that were read are TGTGCCAGCAGTATACGCCAGGGAAGTGCAGAA. Protein product: CASSIRQGSAE. In full, the CDR3 reads CASSIRQGSAETLYF.

This clone was seen more than once but under ten times. Gene names and germline match the mouse. The CDR3 end falls 4 residues outside the read, so it is completed with the germline J gene. This chain uses TRBV19 with TRBJ1-4; 9 bases agree with TRBD1. CDR3 length: 15 residues. The germline CDR1 and CDR2 sequences are FNHDT and SITEND (reference sequence). Trimming removed 4 bases from V and 6 bases from J; junction bases left unmatched: 7. CDR3 sequence reads: CASSPRDRADERLFF. CDR3 bases read: TGTGCCAGCAGTCCCCGGGACAGGGCGGACGAA.

This clone was counted between two and nine times. Gene labels here are mouse ones. The read halts 4 residues ahead of the CDR3 end, with the missing end drawn from the germline J gene. The V and J genes are TRBV13-3 and TRBJ2-1; TRBD2 agrees at 12 bases. Germline assignment: CDR1 NNHDY and CDR2 SYVADS. CDR3 size: 18 residues. Germline trimming cut 3 bases from V and 0 bases from J; bases unmatched to any gene: 7. The sequenced part of the CDR3 DNA is TGTGCCAGCAGTGGTGGGACTGGGGGGCGAATTAACTATGCT. Residues: CASSGGTGGRINYA. In full, the CDR3 reads CASSGGTGGRINYAEQFF.

This clone was seen a few times. Mouse germline and gene names are used. The CDR3 end lies 4 residues beyond the end of the read and is filled in from the germline J gene. This rearrangement joins TRBV19 to TRBJ2-1; 10 bases are shared with TRBD2. The CDR3 is 15 amino acids. The junction had 5 bases not matched to a gene; V was cut back by 2 bases and J by 6 bases. Germline CDR1 is FNHDT and CDR2 is SITEND (reference sequence). The CDR3 bases that were read are TGTGCCAGCAGTATCAGCTGGGGGGGCGGTGCT. Its protein product is CASSISWGGGA. The entire CDR3 sequence reads CASSISWGGGAEQFF. The full variable domain, with the rest looked up from reference TRBV19 and TRBJ2-1, is GGIITQTPKFLIGQEGQKLTLKCQQNFNHDTMYWYRQDSGKGLRLIYYSITENDLQKGDLSEGYDASREKKSSFSLTVTSAQKNEMAVFLCASSISWGGGAEQFFGPGTRLTVL.

This clone was seen more than once but under ten times. These gene names are mouse names. Read sequence stops 4 residues before the CDR3 end, and the germline J gene provides the missing end. The chain joins TRBV19 to TRBJ2-2, with 7 bases identical to TRBD2. The CDR3 has 15 amino acids. In germline, CDR1 is FNHDT, CDR2 SITEND (reference sequence). The trim removed 4 bases at V and 0 bases at J, leaving 3 bases unmatched. The CDR3 spells CASSAGLSNTGQLYF. The DNA read from the CDR3 is TGTGCCAGCAGTGCGGGACTGTCAAACACCGGG.

Concerning this clone: Genes and germline come from the mouse. Incomplete CDR3 DNA: TGTGCTAGCAGTAGAGATCAGGGACAGGGGTAT. Translation: CASSRDQGQGY. The CDR3 reads in full as CASSRDQGQGYEQYF. V gene TRBV17 combines with J gene TRBJ2-7, with 10 bases matching TRBD1. The read ends 4 residues shy of where the CDR3 ends; the end is completed using the germline J gene. Germline V gene lookup returns CDR1 MNHDT and CDR2 YYDKIL. This CDR3 is 15 amino acids long.

This clone came up a few times. Gene names are mouse gene names. The read ends 4 residues early relative to the CDR3; the germline J gene fills the gap. This chain connects TRBV31 to TRBJ2-7; 9 bases are shared with TRBD2. The CDR3 is made up of 15 amino acids. Per the germline V gene, CDR1 is GKSSPN and CDR2 is SITVG. CDR3 DNA (partial): TGTGCCTGGAGTCTTCTCGACTGGGGGAGAGAT. This translates into CAWSLLDWGRD. The whole CDR3 sequence is CAWSLLDWGRDEQYF.

A word on this clone: The translated DNA and TCRdb's protein are not identical at residue 12; the protein here was translated from the DNA. Genes here carry mouse names. The DNA ends 3 residues before the CDR3 does, and the rest of the CDR3 is filled in from the germline J gene. The chain joins TRBV13-3 to TRBJ1-3; D is possibly TRBD1 (5 bases). The CDR3 spans 15 residues. Trimming stripped 3 bases from V and 0 bases from J, with 10 bases between. The germline V gene has CDR1 NNHDY and CDR2 SYVADS. The CDR3 is CASSADSNSGNTLYF. The CDR3 DNA, read in part, is TGTGCCAGCAGTGCAGACAGTAATTCTGGAAATACG.

About this clone itself: Gene names denote mouse genes. The read ends 4 residues before the CDR3 terminus; that terminus is restored from the germline J gene. This chain connects TRBV19 to TRBJ1-2; D call uncertain. Trimming stripped 2 bases from V and 0 bases from J, with 8 bases between. Germline lookup yields CDR1 FNHDT and CDR2 SITEND (reference sequence). The CDR3 runs to 14 residues. CDR3 protein: CASSMMGPNSDYTF. The DNA read from the CDR3 is TGTGCCAGCAGTATGATGGGTCCAAACTCC.

This clone came up a few times. Gene names follow the mouse nomenclature. The read finishes 4 residues shy of the CDR3 end, and the germline J gene is used to complete it. This chain uses TRBV13-3 with TRBJ2-5; no definite D call. V was shortened by 3 bases and J by 2 bases, with 7 bases between the two germline ends. The CDR3 runs to 13 residues. The germline gives CDR1 NNHDY, CDR2 SYVADS. CDR3 sequence reads: CASSVQLQDTQYF. CDR3 DNA (partial): TGTGCCAGCAGTGTACAGCTCCAAGAC.

Worth noting for this clone: All gene names here are mouse names. The read finishes 4 residues shy of the CDR3 end, and the germline J gene is used to complete it. This rearrangement joins TRBV13-3 to TRBJ1-2; 8 bases line up with TRBD1. The CDR3 runs 15 residues. Trimming at V came to 3 bases and at J to 3 bases, leaving 7 bases not matched to a gene. Germline V lookup: CDR1 NNHDY, CDR2 SYVADS. Incomplete CDR3 DNA: TGTGCCAGCAGTGTGACAGGGGTGACGGACTCC. The encoded protein is CASSVTGVTDS. The complete CDR3 sequence is CASSVTGVTDSDYTF.

This clone was counted between two and nine times. The listed genes are named as in mouse. The missing CDR3 end, 4 residues past where the read stops, is filled in from the germline J gene. This sequence joins TRBV13-2 and TRBJ2-1; a weak D match, TRBD2 (6 bases). The CDR3 is 14 residues long. The V gene's germline CDR1 is NNHNN and CDR2 SYGAGS (reference sequence). V was cut by 2 bases and J by 2 bases, with 8 bases left in between. CDR3 sequence: CASGELGYYAEQFF. The CDR3 DNA, read in part, is TGTGCCAGCGGTGAACTGGGCTACTATGCT.

Concerning this clone: Gene names and germline match the mouse. The CDR3 is cut off 4 residues early in the read; its end comes from the germline J gene. This chain uses TRBV13-3 with TRBJ2-1; 12 bases line up with TRBD1. Germline CDR1 reads NNHDY; CDR2 reads SYVADS. The V gene end was trimmed by 5 bases and the J gene end by 0 bases; junction bases not matched to a gene: 3. The CDR3 runs 16 residues. The CDR3 DNA, read in part, is TGTGCCAGCAGCATGGGACAGGGGGCTAACTATGCT. Its translation is CASSMGQGANYA. The whole CDR3 sequence reads CASSMGQGANYAEQFF.

About this clone: Gene names follow the mouse nomenclature. The read stops 4 residues short of the end of the CDR3; the missing end is completed from the germline J gene. The chain joins TRBV13-3 to TRBJ1-1; TRBD1 might be the D (6 bases). Germline lookup yields CDR1 NNHDY and CDR2 SYVADS. V was shortened by 1 base and J by 4 bases, with 11 bases between the two germline ends. The CDR3 is 14 residues long. Incomplete CDR3 DNA: TGTGCCAGCAGTGATCACAGGGCGGGCACA. It yields the protein CASSDHRAGT. In full, the CDR3 reads CASSDHRAGTEVFF.

A note on this clone: Gene labels here are mouse ones. Partial CDR3 DNA: TGTGCCAGCAGTATAGTCTGGGGGGAAGACTATGCT. Protein sequence: CASSIVWGEDYA. Given in full, the CDR3 is CASSIVWGEDYAEQFF. The J gene is TRBJ2-1, the V gene TRBV19; 8 bases are shared with TRBD2. The CDR3 extends 4 residues past the end of the read, so its final part is completed from the germline J gene. The CDR3 consists of 16 residues. Per the germline V gene, CDR1 is FNHDT and CDR2 is SITEND (reference sequence). The V gene end was trimmed by 0 bases and the J gene end by 2 bases; junction bases not matched to a gene: 4.

Concerning this clone itself: Gene names and germline refer to mouse. The read finishes 4 residues shy of the CDR3 end, and the germline J gene is used to complete it. This chain links TRBV19 with TRBJ1-4; D possibly corresponds to TRBD1 (5 bases). CDR1 is FNHDT, CDR2 SITEND, per germline (reference sequence). The length of the CDR3 is 14 residues. V lost 0 bases, J lost 5 bases, and 8 bases lay in between. CDR3 DNA, as far as it was read: TGTGCCAGCAGTATAGACGCAGGGAACGAA. Translating gives CASSIDAGNE. The full CDR3 is CASSIDAGNERLFF.

This clone was found many times. The gene names given are mouse names. The read ends 4 residues shy of where the CDR3 ends; the end is completed using the germline J gene. This rearrangement joins TRBV1 to TRBJ2-7; TRBD1 agrees at 7 bases. This CDR3 comprises 15 residues. Germline lookup yields CDR1 NSQYPW and CDR2 LRSPGD (reference sequence). V was clipped by 0 bases and J by 3 bases; unmatched bases: 5. The CDR3 bases that were read are TGCACCTGCAGTGCAGATCTATGGGACAGCTAT. Translating it yields CTCSADLWDSY. The whole CDR3 sequence is CTCSADLWDSYEQYF.

In regard to this clone: The gene names given are mouse names. The read halts 4 residues ahead of the CDR3 end, with the missing end drawn from the germline J gene. V is TRBV13-3 and J is TRBJ2-1, with 9 bases fitting TRBD2. The length of the CDR3 is 16 residues. The trim removed 3 bases at V and 0 bases at J, leaving 4 bases unmatched. Germline V lookup: CDR1 NNHDY, CDR2 SYVADS. The CDR3 sequence: CASSGPGGDNYAEQFF. The sequenced CDR3 bases are TGTGCCAGCAGTGGTCCTGGGGGGGATAACTATGCT.

This clone was detected only a few times. TCRdb gives a protein that differs at residue 11 from what the DNA encodes, so the protein here is translated from the DNA. Gene labels here are mouse ones. The CDR3 is cut off 3 residues early in the read; its end comes from the germline J gene. V gene TRBV19 combines with J gene TRBJ1-3, with D possibly matching TRBD1 (6 bases). Trimming removed 5 bases at V and 0 bases at J, with 9 bases between. The CDR3 is made up of 14 amino acids. Germline lookup yields CDR1 FNHDT and CDR2 SITEND (reference sequence). The sequenced part of the CDR3 DNA is TGTGCCAGCAGAGACAGGCTTTCTGGAAATACG. Its protein is CASRDRLSGNT. The entire CDR3 protein is CASRDRLSGNTLYF.

This clone was counted only a few times. The listed TCRdb protein conflicts with the DNA translation at residue 12, and the protein shown is translated directly from the DNA. Genes and germline come from the mouse. The CDR3 loop reads CASSNRDRGNSPLYF. CDR3 DNA (partial): TGTGCCAGCAGTAACCGGGACAGGGGGAATTCGCCC. The chain employs TRBV13-3 and TRBJ1-6; 11 bases agree with TRBD1. The read is 3 residues too short to cover the CDR3 end, so that end is filled in from the germline J gene. Being an ORF, TRBJ1-6 has a function that is uncertain. CDR1 and CDR2 (germline): NNHDY, SYVADS. V was clipped by 4 bases and J by 7 bases; unmatched bases: 4. The CDR3 spans 15 residues.